The clone carrying this TCR beta chain showed up just a few times. Its antigen is currently unknown. This sample was taken from a study of T cell responses to AZD1222 COVID-19 vaccine. Study-level points and caveats: Only five or six individuals given AZD1222 were seropositive at baseline. Elevations in Spike-specific TCR breadth and depth followed administration of two AZD1222 doses. Unmutated variant regions reportedly attract nearly half of all spike-specific TCRs. The donor cohort was predominantly white British with a female majority, and clonal diversity may have been underestimated.

The CDR3 covers 16 residues. The V gene lost 2 bases and the J gene lost 0 bases, with 11 bases spanning the gap. Germline loops: CDR1 ENHRY, CDR2 SYGVKD. Clones were read by immunoSEQ multiplex PCR, and TCRdb kept only the in-frame ones, dropping some. The table includes under 150,000 clones, 85% to 95% detected once. The rearrangement joins TRBV10-3 to TRBJ2-1, with D maybe TRBD2 (6 bases). This clonotype originated in an adult in good health. The input for sequencing was peripheral blood, taken on day 0 of AZD1222 vaccination. CDR3 DNA: TGTGCCATCAGTGAGCCGGGGGTTAGCTCCTACAATGAGCAGTTCTTC. It codes for CAISEPGVSSYNEQFF.